This TCR beta chain was recorded in a study of blood T cell repertoires in COVID-19. As for the study in general: Acute and convalescent COVID-19 samples came from the United States, Italy and Spain.

V was trimmed by 6 bases and J by 7 bases, leaving 18 bases between them. From germline, CDR1 is SQVTM and CDR2 ANQGSEA. CDR3 length: 13 amino acids. Original processing notes: Nucleated cell number was recorded as an estimate derived from reference gene primer amplification. Clones were read by immunoSEQ multiplex PCR, and TCRdb kept only the in-frame ones, dropping some. Clone size and the V and J calls come from that table; the DNA yielded D and trimming. Of 200,000 to 250,000 clones in the sample, roughly nine tenths are singletons; the top ten hold approximately 3%. This study enrolled people aged 18 to 89 from around 25 US geographic areas.

The receptor was isolated from a woman in her forties or fifties in a cohort exposed to, infected with or recovered from COVID-19 (not recorded which). The sample was PBMCs or T cells enriched from blood (not recorded which). This chain joins TRBV29-1 and TRBJ1-1, with D perhaps matching TRBD1 (6 bases). This CDR3 reads CSVRNRVPDEAFF. The CDR3, as DNA: TGCAGCGTCCGAAACAGGGTGCCAGATGAAGCTTTCTTT.